This entry lists 13 T cell receptor beta chains sequenced from one sample in a study of T cells after posttransplantation cyclophosphamide. Clones were read by immunoSEQ multiplex PCR, and TCRdb kept only the in-frame ones, dropping some. The record shows over 15,000 clones for this sample, with no singletons present. A marrow graft followed busulfan-fludarabine conditioning, with cyclophosphamide on days +3 and +4. Specimen: PBMCs, collected after allogeneic stem cell transplant with posttransplant cyclophosphamide. These receptors were obtained from a female patient in her thirties or forties who received an allogeneic stem cell transplant from a related donor, was CMV-positive, and had no GVHD. Some of the T cells may derive from the graft donor.

In this sample, this clone turned up many times. The rearrangement joins TRBV5-1 to TRBJ2-1, with D perhaps TRBD2 (6 bases). V was pared by 4 bases and J by 0 bases, with 14 bases between. The CDR3 extends over 16 amino acids. CDR1 is SGHRS and CDR2 is YFSETQ in the germline V gene. CDR3 bases: TGCGCCAGCAGCGGGGAAGGGAGGCTCTCCTACAATGAGCAGTTCTTC. Encoded protein: CASSGEGRLSYNEQFF.

This clone showed up many times. The chain recombines TRBV13 with TRBJ2-7; D is undetermined. Germline V gives CDR1 PRHDT, CDR2 FYEKMQ (reference sequence). The V gene lost 3 bases and the J gene lost 4 bases, with 7 bases spanning the gap. This CDR3 region has 12 residues. CDR3 coding DNA: TGTGCCAGCAGCTTCTCCCCTTACGAGCAGTACTTC. The encoded protein is CASSFSPYEQYF.

This clone was found many times. The V and J genes are TRBV11-3 and TRBJ2-7, with 8 bases aligning to TRBD1. CDR1 and CDR2 from the germline V gene are SGHNT and YENEEA. The CDR3 spans 13 residues. Trimming at V came to 5 bases and at J to 4 bases, leaving 4 bases not matched to a gene. The CDR3, as DNA: TGTGCCAGCAGCCCAGGACAGGGTTACGAGCAGTACTTC. Translated: CASSPGQGYEQYF.

This clone was picked up many times. The J gene is TRBJ1-1, the V gene TRBV4-2, with 8 bases lining up with TRBD1. This CDR3 has 15 amino acids. J lost 3 bases, V lost 4 bases, and 7 bases had no gene match. Germline CDR1 LGHNA, CDR2 YNFKEQ. CDR3 bases: TGTGCCAGCAGCCGAGAATTGACAGGGGACACTGAAGCTTTCTTT. The encoded protein is CASSRELTGDTEAFF.

This clone was counted many times. V gene TRBV28 combines with J gene TRBJ2-7, with 9 bases matching TRBD2. The CDR3 spans 18 residues. The germline V gene has CDR1 MDHEN and CDR2 SYDVKM. J gave up 4 bases and V 4 bases, and 17 bases lay outside the gene matches. The CDR3 bases are TGTGCCAGCAGTTCCCCCCTCCGGCTAGCGGGAAGGGGGTACGAGCAGTACTTC. This codes for CASSSPLRLAGRGYEQYF. Together with reference TRBV28 and TRBJ2-7, the CDR3 gives the full variable domain: DVKVTQSSRYLVKRTGEKVFLECVQDMDHENMFWYRQDPGLGLRLIYFSYDVKMKEKGDIPEGYSVSREKKERFSLILESASTNQTSMYLCASSSPLRLAGRGYEQYFGPGTRLTVT.

This clone was seen at least ten times. V gene TRBV19 combines with J gene TRBJ2-3; weak D call: TRBD2 (5 bases). Trimming pared 3 bases from V and 4 bases from J, leaving 8 bases between. This CDR3 region has 13 residues. Germline values: CDR1 LNHDA, CDR2 SQIVND (reference sequence). Here the CDR3 reads CASSISGSDTQYF. Written as DNA, the CDR3 is TGTGCCAGTAGTATTTCGGGGTCAGATACGCAGTATTTT.

This clone has a count of ten or more. This chain joins TRBV28 and TRBJ2-3, with D perhaps matching TRBD1 (5 bases). Germline V gene lookup returns CDR1 MDHEN and CDR2 SYDVKM. The CDR3 extends over 15 amino acids. The V and J ends lost 5 bases and 1 base respectively, with 13 bases between them. The CDR3 DNA reads as TGTGCCAGCAGTAAACTTCAGGGCGGCACAGATACGCAGTATTTT. The encoded protein is CASSKLQGGTDTQYF.

In its sample, this clone was seen many times. The V gene is TRBV30, the J gene TRBJ1-5; maybe TRBD1 (6 bases). Trimming removed 3 bases at V and 1 base at J, with 16 bases between. Germline V gives CDR1 GTSNPN, CDR2 SVGIG (reference sequence). The CDR3 runs 16 residues. The CDR3 DNA reads as TGTGCCTGGAGCCGAGGGACATCTGACAGCAATCAGCCCCAGCATTTT. This codes for CAWSRGTSDSNQPQHF.

This clone was counted at least ten times. The V call is TRBV7-2, the J call TRBJ2-7; the D gene is possibly TRBD2 (5 bases). In germline, CDR1 is SGHTA, CDR2 FQGNSA. The CDR3 sequence is 14 residues long. V was pared by 3 bases and J by 1 base, with 10 bases between. The CDR3, as DNA: TGTGCCAGCAGCTTCCGGACTTCATCCTACGAGCAGTACTTC. The encoded protein is CASSFRTSSYEQYF.

This clone was found many times. The chain combines TRBV29-1 with TRBJ2-1; 7 nucleotides align to TRBD2. Germline lookup yields CDR1 SQVTM and CDR2 ANQGSEA. This CDR3 comprises 15 residues. V lost 1 base to trimming and J lost 6 bases; unmatched junction nucleotides: 9. Written as DNA, the CDR3 is TGCAGCGTTGAAGTGATATGGCGGGAGTCCAATGAGCAGTTCTTC. This encodes CSVEVIWRESNEQFF.

This clone was detected only a few times. The chain links TRBV7-2 to TRBJ2-5; 13 bases line up with TRBD2. The last part of the DNA fits TRBJ2-7 better; the J call may be wrong. Germline V gives CDR1 SGHTA, CDR2 FQGNSA. The CDR3 is 16 residues long. The CDR3 is CASSLVGLAGAYEQYF. The CDR3 bases are TGTGCCAGCAGCTTAGTTGGACTAGCGGGGGCCTACGAGCAGTACTTC.

A word on this clone: A much larger clone is a single base away; this may be a read error. The chain combines TRBV28 with TRBJ1-5; perhaps TRBD1 as D (5 bases). This CDR3 comprises 14 residues. Germline lookup yields CDR1 MDHEN and CDR2 SYDVKM. CDR3 residues: CAGSFGGRDQPQHF. CDR3 nucleotides: TGTGCCGGCAGTTTTGGCGGCAGGGATCAGCCCCAGCATTTT.

V and J are TRBV4-2 and TRBJ2-5, with 8 bases lining up with TRBD2. The DNA end favors TRBJ2-7, so the J call may be wrong. The germline V gene has CDR1 LGHNA and CDR2 YNFKEQ. This CDR3 has 15 residues. In DNA, the CDR3 is TGTGCCAGCAGCCACTCCGGGACTAGTAACTACGAGCAGTACTTC. The encoded protein is CASSHSGTSNYEQYF.